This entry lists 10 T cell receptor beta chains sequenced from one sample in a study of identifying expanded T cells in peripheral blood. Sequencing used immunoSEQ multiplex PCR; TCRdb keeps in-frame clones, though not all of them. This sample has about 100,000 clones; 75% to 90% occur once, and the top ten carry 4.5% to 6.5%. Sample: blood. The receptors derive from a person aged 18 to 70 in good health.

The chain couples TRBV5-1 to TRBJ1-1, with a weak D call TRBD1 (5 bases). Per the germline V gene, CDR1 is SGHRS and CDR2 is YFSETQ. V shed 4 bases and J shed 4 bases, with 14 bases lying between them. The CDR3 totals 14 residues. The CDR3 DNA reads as TGCGCCAGCAGCCCCGGGGGTCGGACCACTGAAGCTTTCTTT. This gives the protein CASSPGGRTTEAFF.

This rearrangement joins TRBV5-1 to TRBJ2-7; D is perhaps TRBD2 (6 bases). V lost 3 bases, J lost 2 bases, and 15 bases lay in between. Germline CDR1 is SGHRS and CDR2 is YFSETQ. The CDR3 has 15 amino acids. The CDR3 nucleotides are TGCGCCAGCAGCTCGCCGGGAGACGTGACCTACGAGCAGTACTTC. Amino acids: CASSSPGDVTYEQYF. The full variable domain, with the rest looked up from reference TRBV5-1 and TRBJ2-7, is KAGVTQTPRYLIKTRGQQVTLSCSPISGHRSVSWYQQTPGQGLQFLFEYFSETQRNKGNFPGRFSGRQFSNSRSEMNVSTLELGDSALYLCASSSPGDVTYEQYFGPGTRLTVT.

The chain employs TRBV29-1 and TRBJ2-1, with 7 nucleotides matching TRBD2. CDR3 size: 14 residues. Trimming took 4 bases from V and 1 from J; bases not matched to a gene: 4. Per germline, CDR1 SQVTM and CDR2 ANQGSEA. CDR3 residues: CSVVLAASYNEQFF. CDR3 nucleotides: TGCAGCGTTGTGCTAGCGGCTTCCTACAATGAGCAGTTCTTC.

The CDR3, as DNA: TGTGCCAGCAGCTTTACAGCGGGCCCGTGGGATACGCAGTATTTT. Its translation is CASSFTAGPWDTQYF. The V gene is TRBV11-2, the J gene TRBJ2-3, with TRBD2 as a possible D gene (6 bases). V lost 3 bases to trimming and J lost 6 bases, with 16 bases between them. This CDR3 has 15 amino acids. Per the germline V gene, CDR1 is SGHAT and CDR2 is FQNNGV.

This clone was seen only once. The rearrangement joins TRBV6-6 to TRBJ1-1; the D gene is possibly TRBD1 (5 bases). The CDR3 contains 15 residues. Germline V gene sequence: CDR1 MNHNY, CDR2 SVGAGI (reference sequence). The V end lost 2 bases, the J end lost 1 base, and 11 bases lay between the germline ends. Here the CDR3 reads CASSYGWGRNTEAFF. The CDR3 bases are TGTGCCAGCAGTTACGGTTGGGGCAGGAACACTGAAGCTTTCTTT.

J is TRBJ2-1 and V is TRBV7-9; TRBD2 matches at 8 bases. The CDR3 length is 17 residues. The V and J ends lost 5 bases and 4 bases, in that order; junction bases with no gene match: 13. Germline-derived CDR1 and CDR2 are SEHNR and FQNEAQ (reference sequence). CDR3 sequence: CASSPSGSGGVYNEQFF. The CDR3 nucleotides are TGTGCCAGCAGCCCGTCGGGGAGCGGGGGTGTGTACAATGAGCAGTTCTTC.

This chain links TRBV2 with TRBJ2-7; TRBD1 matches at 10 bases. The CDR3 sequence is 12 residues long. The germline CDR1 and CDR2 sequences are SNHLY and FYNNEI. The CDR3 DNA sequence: TGTGCTCGGGGGACAGGGGCCTACGAGCAGTACTTC. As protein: CARGTGAYEQYF.

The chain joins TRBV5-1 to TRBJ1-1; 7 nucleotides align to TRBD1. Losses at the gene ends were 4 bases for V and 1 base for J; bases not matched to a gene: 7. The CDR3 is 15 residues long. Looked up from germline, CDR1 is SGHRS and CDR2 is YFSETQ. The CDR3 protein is CASSRGTEKNTEAFF. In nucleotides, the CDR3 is TGCGCCAGCAGCCGCGGGACAGAAAAGAACACTGAAGCTTTCTTT.

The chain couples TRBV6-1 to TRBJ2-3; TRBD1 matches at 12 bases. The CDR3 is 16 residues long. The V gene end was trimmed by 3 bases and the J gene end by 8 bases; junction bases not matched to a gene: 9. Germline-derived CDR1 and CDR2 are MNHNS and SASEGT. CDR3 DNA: TGTGCCAGCAGTGAGACCGGGACAGGGGGCCGAGGTACGCAGTATTTT. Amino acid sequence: CASSETGTGGRGTQYF.

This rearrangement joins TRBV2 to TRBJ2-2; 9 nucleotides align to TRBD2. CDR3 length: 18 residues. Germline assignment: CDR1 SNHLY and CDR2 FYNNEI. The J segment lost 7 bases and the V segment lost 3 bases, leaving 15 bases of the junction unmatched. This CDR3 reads CASSEGLAGERVHGELFF. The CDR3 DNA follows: TGTGCCAGCAGTGAGGGGTTAGCGGGGGAACGAGTTCACGGGGAGCTGTTTTTT.